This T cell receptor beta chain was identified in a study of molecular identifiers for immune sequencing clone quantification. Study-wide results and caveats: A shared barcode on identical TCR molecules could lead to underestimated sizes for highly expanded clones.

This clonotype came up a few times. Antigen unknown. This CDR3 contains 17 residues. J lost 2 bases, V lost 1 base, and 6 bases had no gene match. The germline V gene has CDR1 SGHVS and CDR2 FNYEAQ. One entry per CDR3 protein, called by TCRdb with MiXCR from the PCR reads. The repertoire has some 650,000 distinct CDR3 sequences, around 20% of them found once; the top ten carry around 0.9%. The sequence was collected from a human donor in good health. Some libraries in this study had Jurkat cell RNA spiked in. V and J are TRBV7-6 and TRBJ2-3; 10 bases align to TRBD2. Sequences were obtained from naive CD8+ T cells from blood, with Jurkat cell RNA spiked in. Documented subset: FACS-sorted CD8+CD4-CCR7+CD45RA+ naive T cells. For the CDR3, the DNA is TGTGCCAGCAGCTTAGAACTAGCGGGACAACCCACAGATACGCAGTATTTT. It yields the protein CASSLELAGQPTDTQYF.